Listed below are T cell receptor beta chains from one sample, sequenced in a study of blood T cells in healthy people across ages. TCRdb independently ran MiXCR on the 5' RACE reads; one entry per CDR3 protein. The sample consists of approximately 1,700,000 distinct CDR3 sequences, 39% of them appearing once. Sequencing input: blood. The receptors shown here come from a human donor in good health. Both conserved end residues are part of each CDR3. Each record gives: V gene, D gene, clone size, J gene, CDR3 protein, CDR3 DNA. The D gene is left open where the match is weak. Only part of the rows carry a size: once, few, many, or a class if the clone is expanded.

V: TRBV9
D: -
size: many
J: TRBJ2-4
CDR3: CASSVDREGNIQYF
DNA: TGTGCCAGCAGCGTAGACAGGGAGGGAAACATTCAGTACTTC

V: TRBV6-5
D: -
size: -
J: TRBJ1-1
CDR3: CASSYSGLSNTEAFF
DNA: TGTGCCAGCAGTTACTCTGGGTTATCGAACACTGAAGCTTTCTTT

V: TRBV28
D: -
size: -
J: TRBJ1-3
CDR3: CASSLPGQGSGNTIYF
DNA: TGTGCCAGCAGTCTCCCGGGACAAGGCTCTGGAAACACCATATATTTT

V: TRBV4-2
D: TRBD2
size: few
J: TRBJ2-7
CDR3: CASSNGLAYEQYF
DNA: TGTGCCAGCAGCAATGGACTAGCCTACGAGCAGTACTTC

V: TRBV4-3
D: TRBD1
size: -
J: TRBJ2-3
CDR3: CASSHRQGKTDTQYF
DNA: TGCGCCAGCAGCCACCGACAGGGAAAGACAGATACGCAGTATTTT

V: TRBV4-3
D: TRBD1
size: few
J: TRBJ2-6
CDR3: CASSQETGLMAGANVLTF
DNA: TGCGCCAGCAGCCAAGAGACAGGGCTAATGGCTGGGGCCAACGTCCTGACTTTC

V: TRBV20-1
D: -
size: -
J: TRBJ1-1
CDR3: CSAPRRAEAFF
DNA: TGCAGTGCTCCCAGGAGGGCTGAAGCTTTCTTT

V: TRBV20-1
D: -
size: -
J: TRBJ1-4
CDR3: CSARGAQRMREKLFF
DNA: TGCAGTGCTAGGGGGGCACAGAGGATGCGGGAAAAACTGTTTTTT

V: TRBV5-1
D: TRBD2
size: -
J: TRBJ2-3
CDR3: CASSLRLAGGMSTDTQYF
DNA: TGCGCCAGCAGCTTGAGACTAGCGGGGGGGATGAGCACAGATACGCAGTATTTT

V: TRBV3-1
D: -
size: -
J: TRBJ2-3
CDR3: CASRGIGTDTQYF
DNA: TGTGCCAGCAGGGGGATCGGGACAGATACGCAGTATTTT

V: TRBV7-8
D: TRBD1
size: -
J: TRBJ2-6
CDR3: CASSSNRGQKIGANVLTF
DNA: TGTGCCAGCAGTTCGAATAGGGGACAGAAGATTGGGGCCAACGTCCTGACTTTC

V: TRBV29-1
D: -
size: few
J: TRBJ2-3
CDR3: CSVWEGQALADTQYF
DNA: TGCAGCGTGTGGGAGGGACAGGCGTTGGCAGATACGCAGTATTTT

V: TRBV4-2
D: TRBD2
size: -
J: TRBJ2-1
CDR3: CASSQEGRGGTDEQFF
DNA: TGTGCCAGCAGCCAAGAGGGGCGGGGGGGCACCGATGAGCAGTTCTTC

V: TRBV7-2
D: TRBD2
size: -
J: TRBJ2-3
CDR3: CASSLEPSGWSDTQYF
DNA: TGTGCCAGCAGCTTAGAGCCTAGCGGGTGGTCGGATACGCAGTATTTT

V: TRBV20-1
D: -
size: -
J: TRBJ2-7
CDR3: CSALGVSYEQYF
DNA: TGCAGTGCTTTAGGTGTCTCCTACGAGCAGTACTTC